Below, 19 T cell receptor beta chains from the same sample are listed, as sequenced in a study of metastatic and nonmetastatic thyroid tumors. MiXCR was used by TCRdb to re-call the PCR reads. The top ten hold about 16% of the sample, which has 30,000 to 40,000 clones, approximately 19% seen once. Patients were all untreated before their thyroid surgery. Material for sequencing was blood. The source is a female donor with papillary thyroid cancer or a benign thyroid nodule (not recorded which). Some clones in this sample may be carry-over from other donors' samples.

This clone was observed many times. J is TRBJ2-2 and V is TRBV24-1; 11 positions match TRBD1. The germline V gene encodes CDR1 KGHDR and CDR2 SFDVKD. V shed 2 bases, J shed 7 bases, and the junction held 2 bases outside the gene matches. The CDR3 runs to 15 residues. The CDR3 protein is CATSDWTGGSGELFF. The CDR3 region has the DNA TGTGCCACCAGTGATTGGACAGGGGGCAGCGGGGAGCTGTTTTTT.

The chain uses TRBV28 and TRBJ2-7; D uncertain. Germline-derived CDR1 and CDR2 are MDHEN and SYDVKM. CDR3 length: 11 amino acids. Trimming removed 3 bases at V and 7 bases at J, with 7 bases between. Written as DNA, the CDR3 is TGTGCCAGCAGTTTGCGCCTGGAGCAGTACTTC. Its translation: CASSLRLEQYF.

The chain combines TRBV11-2 with TRBJ2-5; D may match TRBD1 or TRBD2 (5 bases each). The ends were cut back, 1 base at V and 5 bases at J, with 23 bases in the middle. Germline CDR1 SGHAT, CDR2 FQNNGV. The CDR3 runs to 18 residues. The CDR3 DNA follows: TGTGCCAGCAGCTTAGGAGGGGCGGAGCGGAGAAGGTTGGAGACCCAGTACTTC. Protein product: CASSLGGAERRRLETQYF.

To note about this clone: Since a much larger clone is just one base distant, this may be a read error. This same CDR3 is encoded by further DNA sequences in the sample. The chain carries TRBV5-8 and TRBJ2-5; 11 nucleotides line up with TRBD2. The CDR3 sequence is 16 residues long. With 2 bases clipped from V and 1 base from J, the junction kept 4 bases outside the gene matches. Germline V CDR1 and CDR2: SGHTS, YDEGEE. The CDR3 here is CASSFGTSGGQETQYF. CDR3 in DNA: TGTGCCAGCAGCTTCGGGACTAGCGGTGGCCAAGAGACCCAGTACTTC.

In its sample, this clone was seen a few times. The gene calls are TRBV6-2 or TRBV6-3 and TRBJ1-2; tentatively, D is TRBD1 (6 bases). CDR1 is MNHEY, CDR2 SVGEGT, per germline. V gave up 2 bases and J gave up 3 bases, with 16 bases separating them. CDR3 length equals 16 residues. The DNA for the CDR3 is TGTGCCAGCAGTTACCTGGGCCCCAAGGGGGACTATGGCTACACCTTC. Translated, it gives CASSYLGPKGDYGYTF.

This clone was recorded at least ten times. V usage is TRBV5-5 and J usage is TRBJ2-5; D is unresolved. Trimming removed 1 base from V and 3 bases from J, with 10 bases in between. CDR1 is SGHKS, CDR2 YYEKEE, per germline (reference sequence). The CDR3 has 14 amino acids. The CDR3 nucleotides read TGTGCCAGCAGCTTGTTGTGGGCAGAAGAGACCCAGTACTTC. This gives the protein CASSLLWAEETQYF.

For this clone: A read error may explain this, as a much larger clone is one base away. The identical CDR3 is also encoded by other nucleotide sequences in the sample. The rearrangement uses TRBV5-1 and TRBJ2-4, with D perhaps TRBD2 (6 bases). The CDR3 totals 16 residues. Per the germline V gene, CDR1 is SGHRS and CDR2 is YFSETQ. V lost 4 bases and J 4 bases, leaving 18 bases between the germline ends. The CDR3 loop reads CASSTRLEGAKNIQYF. CDR3 nucleotides: TGCGCCAGCAGCACCCGACTAGAAGGGGCAAAAAACATTCAGTACTTC.

The chain employs TRBV7-8 and TRBJ1-5; TRBD1 might be the D (6 bases). From germline, CDR1 is SGHVS and CDR2 FQNEAQ. This CDR3 region has 14 residues. Trimming left V 5 bases short and J 5 bases short, with 13 bases between. The CDR3 sequence is CASSGNRDYQPQHF. The CDR3 coding sequence is TGTGCCAGCAGCGGTAACAGGGACTATCAGCCCCAGCATTTT.

The chain uses TRBV6-1 and TRBJ2-5; 8 nucleotides match TRBD1. Trimming took 4 bases from V and 2 from J; bases not matched to a gene: 3. Germline V gene sequence: CDR1 MNHNS, CDR2 SASEGT. The CDR3 runs to 14 residues. The CDR3 DNA sequence: TGTGCCAGCAGTGGACAGGGGCGTCAAGAGACCCAGTACTTC. Its protein is CASSGQGRQETQYF.

In its sample, this clone was seen a few times. The junction does not match germline at one end; this may be a read error. The chain combines TRBV27 with TRBJ2-1, with a possible D match to TRBD1 (5 bases). The length of the CDR3 is 13 residues. From germline, CDR1 is MNHEY and CDR2 SMNVEV (reference sequence). CDR3 sequence reads: CASSYQGVNEHFF. The CDR3 DNA reads as TGTGCCAGCAGCTACCAAGGGGTGAATGAGCATTTCTTC.

This clone was seen many times. Other DNA sequences from this sample encode an identical CDR3 as well. The chain links TRBV20-1 to TRBJ2-7; 11 positions match TRBD1. The CDR3 spans 14 residues. V lost 5 bases, J lost 4 bases, and 7 bases stayed unmatched. Germline V gives CDR1 DFQATT, CDR2 SNEGSKA (reference sequence). This chain's CDR3 is CSARPGQGVYEQYF. CDR3 DNA: TGCAGTGCTCGACCGGGACAGGGGGTTTACGAGCAGTACTTC.

This clone was recorded at least ten times. This chain joins TRBV6-4 and TRBJ2-5; TRBD2 matches at 10 bases. CDR3 length: 15 residues. V shed 8 bases and J 1 base; nucleotides not matched to a gene: 7. Germline V gives CDR1 MRHNA, CDR2 SNTAGT. CDR3 loop: CASSRLAGRQETQYF. CDR3 nucleotides: TGTGCCAGCTCCAGACTAGCGGGCCGCCAAGAGACCCAGTACTTC.

This clone was picked up many times. J is TRBJ2-5 and V is TRBV20-1; no clear D. The germline CDR1 and CDR2 sequences are DFQATT and SNEGSKA (reference sequence). The CDR3 totals 14 residues. V was shortened by 6 bases and J by 5 bases, with 19 bases between the two germline ends. The CDR3: CSATQSQVGETQYF. For the CDR3, the DNA is TGCAGTGCGACCCAAAGCCAGGTCGGTGAGACCCAGTACTTC.

The table lists this clone with a few counts. The gene calls are TRBV5-1 and TRBJ2-7; 7 positions agree with TRBD1. In germline, CDR1 is SGHRS, CDR2 YFSETQ. V was clipped by 4 bases and J by 0 bases; unmatched bases: 10. The CDR3 spans 16 residues. The CDR3, as DNA: TGCGCCAGCAGCGGGTGGGGGACAGCGAGCTCCTACGAGCAGTACTTC. Protein product: CASSGWGTASSYEQYF. The full variable domain, in which reference TRBV5-1 and TRBJ2-7 provide the parts outside the CDR3, is KAGVTQTPRYLIKTRGQQVTLSCSPISGHRSVSWYQQTPGQGLQFLFEYFSETQRNKGNFPGRFSGRQFSNSRSEMNVSTLELGDSALYLCASSGWGTASSYEQYFGPGTRLTVT.

With regard to this clone: The germline gene is not matched at one end of the junction; a read error may be the cause. The chain uses TRBV11-1 and TRBJ2-2, with TRBD2 identical over 7 bases. The CDR3 loop spans 17 amino acids. Germline V lookup: CDR1 SGHAT, CDR2 FQDESV (reference sequence). CDR3 residues: CASSPLGTISSTGELFF. The DNA of the CDR3 is TGTGCCAGCAGCCCCCTTGGGACTATCAGCTCCACCGGTGAGCTGTTTTTT.

Many counts were recorded for this clone. The chain combines TRBV7-9 with TRBJ1-2; 9 bases map to TRBD1. The V segment lost 5 bases and the J segment 0 bases; nucleotides outside the gene matches: 4. Germline CDR1 and CDR2: SEHNR and FQNEAQ (reference sequence). The CDR3 length is 15 residues. CDR3: CASSRRQGANYGYTF. The CDR3 nucleotides read TGTGCCAGCAGCCGAAGACAGGGGGCTAACTATGGCTACACCTTC. Using reference TRBV7-9 and TRBJ1-2 for the parts outside the CDR3, the full variable domain is DTGVSQNPRHKITKRGQNVTFRCDPISEHNRLYWYRQTLGQGPEFLTYFQNEAQLEKSRLLSDRFSAERPKGSFSTLEIQRTEQGDSAMYLCASSRRQGANYGYTFGSGTRLTVV.

The sample holds many counts of this clone. This chain joins TRBV10-2 and TRBJ2-5; possible D gene TRBD2, 5 bases. Germline values: CDR1 WSHSY, CDR2 SAAADI. V was clipped by 8 bases and J by 1 base, with 8 bases between them. The CDR3 consists of 12 residues. Here the CDR3 reads CASGSAQETQYF. CDR3 sequence (DNA): TGCGCCAGCGGTAGCGCCCAAGAGACCCAGTACTTC.

The rearrangement uses TRBV20-1 and TRBJ1-1, with D hard to call. From germline, CDR1 is DFQATT and CDR2 SNEGSKA (reference sequence). The CDR3 totals 12 residues. Trimming stripped 5 bases from V and 10 bases from J, with 17 bases between. CDR3 sequence: CSARREPKPAFF. CDR3 nucleotides: TGCAGTGCTCGAAGAGAACCCAAGCCAGCTTTCTTT.

Comments on this clone: With a much larger clone just one base away, this may be a read error. Other DNA sequences in the sample encode the same CDR3. The CDR3 is CASSLAPGLAGVGNEQFF. In DNA form, the CDR3 reads TGTGCCAGCAGCTTAGCCCCCGGACTAGCGGGAGTAGGCAACGAGCAGTTCTTC. The chain recombines TRBV7-2 with TRBJ2-1; the match to TRBD2 covers 13 bases. CDR3 length: 18 amino acids. Germline assignment: CDR1 SGHTA and CDR2 FQGNSA. J was trimmed by 10 bases and V by 0 bases; bases with no gene match: 12.